Presented here are 2 T cell receptor beta chains from one specimen sequenced in a study of T-cell reconstitution after alpha-beta-depleted transplantation in children. TCRbeta library preparation incorporated unique molecular identifiers. MiXCR, run by TCRdb on the PCR reads, gives a single entry per CDR3 protein. Of 700,000 to 950,000 distinct CDR3 sequences in the sample, around 17% are singletons; the top ten hold 5%. The sequenced sample was PBMCs, mostly from graft donor cells, obtained 360 days after TCRalphabeta/CD19-depleted stem cell transplant. The receptors were sampled from a male patient under 18 who had a stem cell transplant for acute lymphoblastic leukemia, so the T cells may come from the graft donor.

V usage is TRBV7-2 and J usage is TRBJ2-7; D is perhaps TRBD2 (6 bases). Between the trimmed V and J ends, which lost 7 bases and 4 bases, there was a span of 23 bases. The CDR3 sequence is 16 residues long. The V gene's germline CDR1 is SGHTA and CDR2 FQGNSA. This CDR3 is CASTIPPGLLMYEQYF. DNA of the CDR3: TGTGCCAGCACCATACCACCGGGACTGCTTATGTACGAGCAGTACTTC.

This clonotype was counted a few times. The chain has TRBV7-6 and TRBJ2-6; possible D gene TRBD1, 6 bases. The V gene's germline CDR1 is SGHVS and CDR2 FNYEAQ. Deletions cut 4 bases from V and 0 bases from J, with 10 bases between. This CDR3 is 16 amino acids long. The CDR3 loop is CASSYTGLSGANVLTF. CDR3 nucleotides: TGTGCCAGCAGCTACACAGGGCTCTCTGGGGCCAACGTCCTGACTTTC.